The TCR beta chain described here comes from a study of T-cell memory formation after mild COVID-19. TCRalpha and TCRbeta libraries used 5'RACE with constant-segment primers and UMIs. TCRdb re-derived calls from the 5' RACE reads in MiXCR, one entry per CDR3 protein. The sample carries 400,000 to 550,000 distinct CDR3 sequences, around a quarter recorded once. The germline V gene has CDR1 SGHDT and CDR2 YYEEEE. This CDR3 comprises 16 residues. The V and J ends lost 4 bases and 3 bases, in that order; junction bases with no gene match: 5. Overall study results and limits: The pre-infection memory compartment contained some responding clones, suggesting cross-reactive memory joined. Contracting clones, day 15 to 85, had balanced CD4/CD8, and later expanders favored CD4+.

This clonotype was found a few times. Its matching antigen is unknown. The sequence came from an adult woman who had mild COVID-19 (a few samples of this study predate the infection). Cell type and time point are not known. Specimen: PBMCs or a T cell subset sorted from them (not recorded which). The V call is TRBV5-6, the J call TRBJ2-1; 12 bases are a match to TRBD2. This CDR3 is CASSPGLAGYYNEQFF. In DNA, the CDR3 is TGTGCCAGCAGCCCTGGACTAGCGGGGTACTACAATGAGCAGTTCTTC.